This TCR beta chain appears in the sequencing data of a study of beta chain features in type 1 diabetes listed by TCRdb under 2018. A note on the overall study: Mean age, gender distribution, total cell number and subset yield did not differ between patients and healthy donors. Across all samples, some 100,000,000 sorted cells were examined, and cell number per subset correlated strongly with RNA yield. The study compared the TCRB repertoires of sorted circulating CD4+ T cell subsets in recently diagnosed type 1 diabetes patients with those in matched healthy donors. Regulatory and stem cell-like memory subsets were obtained from only 8 patients and roughly 8 healthy donors, while naive and central memory subsets were obtained from all 30 or so donors. The study at large found these results: Shorter templates might be favored by PCR, yet because patient and control samples were amplified and corrected together, any such skew would affect both groups equally. A moderate but significant shortening of TCRB CDR3 length was observed in type 1 diabetes patients in all four CD4+ subsets. Sequencing cDNA rather than genomic DNA could over-represent highly expressing activated cells, although activation and CD3 levels did not differ between groups. The naive, central memory and regulatory TCRB repertoires appeared to resemble one another more closely among patients than among healthy donors. Patients with type 1 diabetes made fewer insertions and deleted more nucleotides at VDJ recombination sites, implying thymic rearrangement abnormalities. HLA sub-analyses involved small numbers of individuals, so any influence of HLA type on TCRB rearrangement remained unresolved.

In regard to this clone: Its recognized antigen is unknown. The sample holds no much larger clone one base away, and base qualities are not on file. Within the sample, other DNA sequences also encode this same CDR3.

The High Capacity cDNA Reverse Transcription Kit was used to reverse transcribe all of the isolated RNA, meaning that expressed TCRB transcripts were what got sequenced. Deep immunoSEQ sequencing was performed on naive, central memory and regulatory T cell samples, with an average of roughly 3.6 million total reads per sample. Sorted cells were lysed in RLT buffer, and RNA was extracted using DNase-treated RNeasy Micro or Mini kits according to cell number. To prevent cross-contamination, every cell subset was processed on its own, while patient and healthy donor samples were processed together. The immunoSEQ multiplex PCR was used to amplify TCRB sequences from cDNA, yielding 87-bp fragments that span the CDR3 region. Sequencing of the amplicons was done on the Illumina HiSeq platform. Processing in the source paper ran as follows. Synthetic template baselines were used to correct PCR bias computationally, reads within Hamming distance 2 were collapsed, and singletons that could not be merged were discarded. Reads were aligned to IMGT to assign V, D and J genes, CDR3 length, and insertions or deletions at six rearrangement sites. Within each subset, clonotype counts were normalized to sorted cell number, and only after that were true diversity and Gini coefficients computed with the tcR R package. Repertoire sharing was quantified using the overlap coefficient calculated on TCRB nucleotide sequences. Out-of-frame TCRB sequences from naive cells were analyzed as a proxy for the pre-selection repertoire. TCRdb holds this immuneACCESS table with in-frame rearrangements only. Some clones are missing; in checked studies, unresolved V genes explain under half, and the rest has no known cause. V and J calls and clone size are copied from that table; D and trimming were computed from the DNA. The sample table shows 500,000 to 700,000 clones, and around 16% are seen once. Around 0.1% of the sample is taken by the ten largest.

V loses 1 base of germline sequence and J loses 0 bases, and the interval between the two ends is 4 bases. The CDR3 sequence holds 14 residues, the cysteine and phenylalanine included. The kept DNA is CDR3 alone, 42 bases in frame from the first base. As encoded in the germline V gene, CDR1 is MGHRA while CDR2 is YSYEKL. A single peripheral blood draw of about 116 mL on average was collected from each donor into heparinised tubes. Using a panel that included CD45RO, CCR7, CD25, CD127, CD95 and CD27, naive, central memory, regulatory and stem cell-like memory CD4+ T cells were sorted on a BD FACSAria II. Every sorted population had a purity above 98%. Right away, PBMCs were isolated by Lymphoprep density gradient centrifugation and were stained directly, with no culture step. So that batch effects would be minimized, each experiment stained and sorted samples in pairs, pairing one healthy donor with one patient.

The sequence was obtained from a man younger than 35 in good health. Sequenced input: naive CD4+ T cells from blood. The sample's cell subset or site, from its label and the paper: true naive CD4+ T cells. The V and J segments used are TRBV4-1 and TRBJ1-5; confidence is insufficient to name the D gene. The CDR3 sequence is CASSQVGSNQPQHF. The nucleotides are TGCGCCAGCAGCCAAGTGGGTAGCAATCAGCCCCAGCATTTT.